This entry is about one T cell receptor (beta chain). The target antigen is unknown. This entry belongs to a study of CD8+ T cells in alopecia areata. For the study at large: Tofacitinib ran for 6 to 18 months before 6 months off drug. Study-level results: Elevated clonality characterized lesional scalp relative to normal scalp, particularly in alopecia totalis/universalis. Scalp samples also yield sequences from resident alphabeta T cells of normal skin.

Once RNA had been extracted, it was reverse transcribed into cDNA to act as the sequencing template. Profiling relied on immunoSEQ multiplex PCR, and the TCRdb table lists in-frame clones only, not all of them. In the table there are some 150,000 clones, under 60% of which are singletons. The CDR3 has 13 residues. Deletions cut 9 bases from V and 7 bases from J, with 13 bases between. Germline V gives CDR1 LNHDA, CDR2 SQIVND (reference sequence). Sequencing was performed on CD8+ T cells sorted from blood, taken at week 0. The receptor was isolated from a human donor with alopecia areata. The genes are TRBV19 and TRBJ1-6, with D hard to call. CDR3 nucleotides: TGTGCCAGCGGCCGGCGGTACAATTCACCCCTCCACTTT. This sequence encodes CASGRRYNSPLHF.